This is a list of T cell receptor beta chains from one sample in a study of cytomegalovirus exposure and HLA in healthy donors. TCRdb's copy holds only in-frame clones and misses some; the assay was immunoSEQ multiplex PCR. The top ten clones hold roughly 6.5% of a sample with 130,000 to 150,000 clones, over 80% of them seen once. The sample taken for sequencing was PBMCs. Every receptor here comes from a woman aged 25 to 39 in good health and CMV-seropositive. Each CDR3 is given with its conserved first and last residue. D genes are given only for firm matches. Rows give clone size only sometimes, using once, few, many, or a class for an expanded clone.

-	TRBV7-3	-	TRBJ2-1	CASSSSEGREQFF	TGTGCCAGCAGCTCGTCGGAGGGGCGTGAGCAGTTCTTC
-	TRBV7-9	TRBD2	TRBJ2-2	CASSPGLAGAGELFF	TGTGCCAGCAGTCCCGGACTAGCGGGAGCCGGGGAGCTGTTTTTT
-	TRBV5-4	TRBD2	TRBJ2-5	CASSLDGPGGSQYF	TGTGCCAGCAGCTTGGACGGGCCTGGCGGGAGCCAGTACTTC
few	TRBV5-4	TRBD1	TRBJ2-7	CASSLGGQGRYEQYF	TGTGCCAGCAGCTTGGGGGGACAGGGACGATACGAGCAGTACTTC
once	TRBV18	TRBD1	TRBJ2-1	CASSGAGGAEQFF	TGTGCCAGCTCAGGGGCAGGGGGAGCCGAGCAGTTCTTC
once	TRBV5-1	-	TRBJ2-7	CASSFSTSYEQYF	TGCGCCAGCAGCTTTTCCACTTCCTACGAGCAGTACTTC
few	TRBV6-5	TRBD1	TRBJ1-2	CASSYSTGQGYGYTF	TGTGCCAGCAGTTACTCGACGGGACAGGGCTATGGCTACACCTTC
-	TRBV7-2	TRBD2	TRBJ2-7	CASSLGLAVRGRYEQYF	TGTGCCAGCAGCTTAGGGCTAGCGGTAAGAGGTCGGTACGAGCAGTACTTC
once	TRBV4-1	-	TRBJ2-1	CASSQTRGYNEQFF	TGCGCCAGCAGCCAAACCAGGGGCTACAATGAGCAGTTCTTC
-	TRBV2	-	TRBJ1-2	CASNQVNYGYTF	TGTGCCAGCAATCAGGTTAACTATGGCTACACCTTC
once	TRBV18	-	TRBJ2-7	CASSPTQGYEQYF	TGTGCCAGCTCACCGACCCAGGGATACGAGCAGTACTTC
-	TRBV6-5	-	TRBJ1-1	CASSYWLEAFF	TGTGCCAGCAGTTACTGGCTGGAAGCTTTCTTT
once	TRBV9	TRBD2	TRBJ2-1	CASSGGLAGYNEQFF	TGTGCCAGCAGCGGGGGCTTAGCGGGGTACAATGAGCAGTTCTTC
-	TRBV19	TRBD2	TRBJ2-7	CATRGLAGRGEQYF	TGTGCCACCAGAGGACTAGCGGGTCGTGGCGAGCAGTACTTC
few	TRBV2	-	TRBJ2-7	CASRRDSNYEQYF	TGTGCCAGCAGGCGGGACAGCAACTACGAGCAGTACTTC
-	TRBV10-2	-	TRBJ1-5	CASSESTQGGQPQHF	TGCGCCAGCAGTGAGTCGACACAGGGAGGGCAGCCCCAGCATTTT
-	TRBV15	TRBD2	TRBJ2-1	CATRTSGSGSEQFF	TGTGCCACCAGAACTAGCGGGAGTGGGAGTGAGCAGTTCTTC
-	TRBV28	TRBD1	TRBJ2-5	CASSSVTGGSLSDQYF	TGTGCCAGCAGTTCCGTGACAGGGGGTAGCCTGAGCGACCAGTACTTC
few	TRBV28	TRBD1	TRBJ2-2	CASKGTETTGELFF	TGTGCCAGCAAGGGGACAGAGACCACCGGGGAGCTGTTTTTT
-	TRBV6-6	-	TRBJ1-4	CASKDSGWNEKLFF	TGTGCCAGCAAAGACTCGGGGTGGAATGAAAAACTGTTTTTT
-	TRBV4-1	-	TRBJ2-1	CASSQDLVPYNEQFF	TGCGCCAGCAGCCAAGATCTAGTTCCCTACAATGAGCAGTTCTTC
-	TRBV4-1	-	TRBJ1-4	CASSPLGVGPEKLFF	TGCGCCAGCAGCCCCCTCGGGGTTGGCCCTGAAAAACTGTTTTTT
once	TRBV4-1	-	TRBJ2-7	CASSQVGSSYEQYF	TGCGCCAGCAGCCAAGTGGGGAGCTCCTACGAGCAGTACTTC
-	TRBV5-4	TRBD1	TRBJ1-6	CASSSGQSSYNSPLHF	TGTGCCAGCAGCTCGGGACAGAGCTCCTATAATTCACCCCTCCACTTT
-	TRBV5-8	-	TRBJ1-2	CASSFYQGSTYGYTF	TGTGCCAGCAGCTTTTATCAGGGCAGCACCTATGGCTACACCTTC
few	TRBV6-4	TRBD1	TRBJ2-7	CATRQGINEQYF	TGTGCCACCAGACAGGGGATCAACGAGCAGTACTTC
-	TRBV9	-	TRBJ2-7	CASSVEGGSYEQYF	TGTGCCAGCAGCGTAGAGGGGGGGTCCTACGAGCAGTACTTC
-	TRBV29-1	TRBD2	TRBJ2-3	CSVSGTRSTDTQYF	TGCAGCGTTTCCGGGACTAGGAGCACAGATACGCAGTATTTT
-	TRBV28	-	TRBJ1-1	CASSFSRQNTEAFF	TGTGCCAGCAGTTTCAGCAGGCAGAACACTGAAGCTTTCTTT
-	TRBV5-8	TRBD1	TRBJ2-7	CASSLDRGWYEQYF	TGTGCCAGCAGCTTGGACAGGGGTTGGTACGAGCAGTACTTC
-	TRBV9	-	TRBJ1-2	CASSARWYTF	TGTGCCAGCAGCGCCCGGTGGTACACCTTC
-	TRBV6-1	TRBD2	TRBJ2-3	CASSEAGLAVADTQYF	TGTGCCAGCAGTGAAGCTGGGCTAGCGGTAGCAGATACGCAGTATTTT
-	TRBV7-9	-	TRBJ2-5	CASSLASSGETQYF	TGTGCCAGCAGCTTGGCAAGCTCCGGGGAGACCCAGTACTTC
once	TRBV28	-	TRBJ2-7	CASLHRAPYEQYF	TGTGCCAGCCTACACAGGGCTCCCTACGAGCAGTACTTC
-	TRBV6-5	-	TRBJ2-3	CASSLWSLGTDTQYF	TGTGCCAGCAGTTTATGGAGCTTGGGCACAGATACGCAGTATTTT
-	TRBV6-1	TRBD2	TRBJ2-7	CASSAREGSSYEQYF	TGTGCCAGCAGTGCGAGGGAGGGAAGCTCCTACGAGCAGTACTTC
-	TRBV29-1	TRBD1	TRBJ1-1	CSVVDRGGMNTEAFF	TGCAGCGTGGTGGACAGGGGGGGAATGAACACTGAAGCTTTCTTT
-	TRBV19	TRBD1	TRBJ2-6	CASSSDRDAGANVLTF	TGTGCCAGTAGCTCCGACAGGGACGCAGGGGCCAACGTCCTGACTTTC
-	TRBV13	TRBD2	TRBJ2-1	CASSSRWDSGSFEQFF	TGTGCCAGCAGCTCCCGTTGGGATAGCGGGAGTTTTGAGCAGTTCTTC